This record looks at one T cell receptor (beta chain) sequence and its context. The target antigen is unknown. TCRdb keeps only in-frame clones here, not all; method: immunoSEQ multiplex PCR. The sample records roughly 20,000 clones, 72% being singletons. Antigen-specific CD4+ T cell clonotypes were called by their expansion after viral peptide-pool culture in ViraFEST. At the end of nine to ten days of culture, CD4+ T cells were isolated. Each participant was given two doses of one vaccine (BNT162b2 or mRNA-1273). The germline V gene encodes CDR1 MRHNA and CDR2 SNTAGT. The CDR3 is 14 amino acids. V was trimmed by 3 bases and J by 1 base, leaving 6 bases between them. This sample was included in a study of vaccination effects on CD4 cells after COVID-19.

The sequence was collected from a human donor who received a COVID-19 vaccine. This sequence joins TRBV6-4 and TRBJ2-2; D gene uncertain. The sequenced sample was CD4+ T cells from PBMCs cultured with HCoV-NL63 spike peptides, obtained after COVID-19 vaccination. CDR3 residues: CASSEVGNTGELFF. The DNA of the CDR3 is TGTGCCAGCAGTGAGGTTGGGAACACCGGGGAGCTGTTTTTT.